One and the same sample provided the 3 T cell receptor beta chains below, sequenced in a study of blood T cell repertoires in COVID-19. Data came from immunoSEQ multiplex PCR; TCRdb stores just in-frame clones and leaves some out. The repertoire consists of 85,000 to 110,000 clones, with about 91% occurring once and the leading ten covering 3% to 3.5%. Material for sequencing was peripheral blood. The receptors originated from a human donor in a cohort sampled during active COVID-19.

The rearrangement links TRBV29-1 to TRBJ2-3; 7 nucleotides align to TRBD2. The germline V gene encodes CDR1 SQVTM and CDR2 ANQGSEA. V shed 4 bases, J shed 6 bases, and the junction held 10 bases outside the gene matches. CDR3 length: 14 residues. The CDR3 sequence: CSVVWGRGEDTQYF. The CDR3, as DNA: TGCAGCGTTGTATGGGGGAGGGGTGAGGATACGCAGTATTTT.

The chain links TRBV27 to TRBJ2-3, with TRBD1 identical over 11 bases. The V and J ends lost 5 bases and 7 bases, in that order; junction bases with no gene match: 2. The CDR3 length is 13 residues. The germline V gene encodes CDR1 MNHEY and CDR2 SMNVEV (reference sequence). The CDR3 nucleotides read TGTGCCAGCAGTGGGACAGGGGGGCATACGCAGTATTTT. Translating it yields CASSGTGGHTQYF.

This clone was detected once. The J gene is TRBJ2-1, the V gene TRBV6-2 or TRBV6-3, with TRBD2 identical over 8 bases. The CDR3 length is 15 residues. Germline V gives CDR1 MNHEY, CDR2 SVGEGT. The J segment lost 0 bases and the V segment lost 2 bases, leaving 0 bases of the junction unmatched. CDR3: CASSYAGGSYNEQFF. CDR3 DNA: TGTGCCAGCAGTTACGCGGGGGGCTCCTACAATGAGCAGTTCTTC.